Presented here are 21 T cell receptor beta chains from one specimen sequenced in a study of tumor and adjacent non-tumor tissue in lung cancer. This sample's RNA came from whole unsorted tissue. More than 3 cm separated this lung sample from the edge of the tumor. Three rounds of nested PCR, following a modified ARM-PCR protocol, produced the TCRbeta library. TCRdb reprocessed the multiplex PCR reads with MiXCR, giving one entry per CDR3 protein. The sample contains about 80,000 distinct CDR3 sequences, approximately 80% of which appear only once. Input material: distant non-tumor lung tissue. The receptors stem from a man aged 55 to 69 with non-small cell lung cancer.

Concerning this clonotype itself: One end of the junction fails to match germline, which may point to a read error. The chain links TRBV6-5 to TRBJ1-1; D possibly corresponds to TRBD1 (6 bases). CDR1 and CDR2 from the germline V gene are MNHEY and SVGAGI. The CDR3 covers 16 residues. CDR3 protein: CASSQPRQAGYTEVFF. CDR3 bases: TGTGCAAGCAGCCAGCCCCGACAGGCAGGGTACACTGAAGTTTTCTTT.

About this clonotype itself: This may stem from a read error, because a much larger clone lies one nucleotide away. CDR3 sequence reads: CASEGIVSNQPQHF. Written as DNA, the CDR3 is TGTGCCAGCGAAGGGATTGTTAGCAATCAGCCCCAGCATTTT. This rearrangement joins TRBV6-2 or TRBV6-3 to TRBJ1-5; D gene unclear. Germline CDR1 and CDR2: MNHEY and SVGEGT. The CDR3 covers 14 residues. The V end was cut by 8 bases, the J end by 0 bases, with 11 bases between.

The chain has TRBV6-1 and TRBJ1-5, with 9 bases matching TRBD1. The germline CDR1 and CDR2 sequences are MNHNS and SASEGT. This CDR3 is built from 18 residues. V lost 3 bases, J lost 3 bases, and 12 bases stayed unmatched. The CDR3 nucleotides read TGTGCCAGCAGTGACGGTCCTGGGACAGGGTATATCAATCAGCCCCAGCATTTT. It codes for CASSDGPGTGYINQPQHF.

The sample holds many counts of this clonotype. The rearrangement links TRBV10-1 to TRBJ2-2, with 10 bases matching TRBD1. V gave up 5 bases and J gave up 6 bases; unmatched junction bases: 3. Germline lookup yields CDR1 WNHNN and CDR2 SYGVQD (reference sequence). The CDR3 covers 14 residues. CDR3 protein: CASSTGTGAGELFF. CDR3 DNA sequence: TGCGCCAGCAGTACCGGGACAGGGGCCGGGGAGCTGTTTTTT.

This clonotype turned up a few times. V gene TRBV5-4 combines with J gene TRBJ2-3; a possible D gene is TRBD2 (5 bases). Germline CDR1 is SGHNT and CDR2 is YYREEE (reference sequence). The ends were cut back, 4 bases at V and 7 bases at J, with 25 bases in the middle. The CDR3 has 17 residues. CDR3: CASSKDITRTSTYTQYF. The CDR3 DNA sequence: TGTGCCAGCAGCAAGGATATTACTAGAACTAGTACATATACGCAGTATTTT.

The J gene is TRBJ2-7, the V gene TRBV20-1; the match to TRBD2 covers 7 bases. The J segment lost 2 bases and the V segment lost 7 bases, leaving 14 bases of the junction unmatched. Germline lookup yields CDR1 DFQATT and CDR2 SNEGSKA (reference sequence). The CDR3 has 15 residues. In DNA, the CDR3 is TGCAGTGTCACCGCTGGGCGGGGGAGTACCTACGAGCAGTACTTC. Its translation is CSVTAGRGSTYEQYF.

Comment on this clonotype: The junction departs from the called germline gene at one end, perhaps through a read error. This sequence joins TRBV5-6 and TRBJ2-7, with D possibly matching TRBD2 (5 bases). In germline, CDR1 is SGHDT, CDR2 YYEEEE. The CDR3 is made up of 14 amino acids. As DNA, the CDR3 is TGTGCCAGCAGCTTGGGAGGGATCGGCTACGAGCAGTGCTTC. It translates to CASSLGGIGYEQCF.

The chain couples TRBV4-1 to TRBJ2-1, with TRBD2 matching over 9 bases. CDR1 and CDR2 (germline): MGHRA, YSYEKL. This CDR3 has 15 amino acids. V dropped 4 bases and J dropped 8; count of bases not matched to a gene: 9. This CDR3 reads CASSPVGGRAHEQFF. The CDR3 DNA sequence: TGCGCCAGCAGCCCGGTCGGCGGGAGGGCCCATGAGCAGTTCTTC.

Note on this clonotype: Mismatch with germline at one junction end may stem from a read error. The chain employs TRBV5-5 and TRBJ2-7; 9 nucleotides agree with TRBD1. The CDR3 length is 15 residues. In germline, CDR1 is SGHKS, CDR2 YYEKEE (reference sequence). CDR3 coding DNA: TGTGCCTGCAGCTTGCGAGGACAGGGGTTATACAAGCAGTACTTC. Its protein product is CACSLRGQGLYKQYF.

Remarks on this clonotype: An end of the junction differs from the germline gene, which may be a read error. V and J are TRBV6-2 or TRBV6-3 and TRBJ2-1; D unresolved. From germline, CDR1 is MNHEY and CDR2 SVGEGT. This CDR3 contains 14 residues. As DNA, the CDR3 is TGTGCCAGCACTGACCGGGCAGCCCGCAATGAACAGTTCTTC. It codes for CASTDRAARNEQFF.

There are many counts of this clonotype. The chain couples TRBV4-3 to TRBJ2-7; 13 nucleotides line up with TRBD2. Germline V CDR1 and CDR2: LGHNA, YSLEER. With V trimmed by 4 bases and J by 6 bases, 6 bases remained unmatched. The CDR3 has 15 amino acids. The chain's CDR3 is CASSRRLAGGTEQYF. Written as DNA, the CDR3 is TGCGCCAGCAGCCGAAGACTAGCGGGAGGAACCGAGCAGTACTTC.

As for this clonotype: A read error may produce the germline difference seen at one junction end. CDR3 in amino acids: CASSLAQDSPVHF. CDR3 nucleotides: TGTGCCAGCAGTTTAGCGCAGGATTCACCCGTCCACTTT. The V and J genes are TRBV12-3 or TRBV12-4 and TRBJ1-6, with D unclear. This CDR3 comprises 13 residues.

As to this clonotype: The CDR3 ends on some other residue instead of the conserved phenylalanine or tryptophan, so this is likely a read error. This CDR3 is CSVAAGQGIEQYY. CDR3 bases: TGCAGCGTTGCGGCGGGACAGGGGATCGAGCAGTACTAC. The chain is built from TRBV29-1 and TRBJ2-7, with 10 bases fitting TRBD1. The CDR3 is 13 amino acids. V trimming: 4 bases; J trimming: 6 bases; junction bases outside the gene matches: 6. Germline V gene sequence: CDR1 SQVTM, CDR2 ANQGSEA.

The chain combines TRBV11-3 with TRBJ2-2; the D is unclear. The CDR3 contains 14 residues. V lost 9 bases to trimming and J lost 9 bases, with 20 bases between them. The germline gives CDR1 SGHNT, CDR2 YENEEA. DNA of the CDR3: TGTGCCAGTACCTTTACGATTGAGCCCTGGGAGCTGTTTTTT. Residues: CASTFTIEPWELFF.

This chain connects TRBV11-2 to TRBJ2-1, with a weak D call TRBD1 (5 bases). CDR3 length: 15 amino acids. Between the trimmed V and J ends, which lost 7 bases and 4 bases, there was a span of 17 bases. Germline assignment: CDR1 SGHAT and CDR2 FQNNGV. The CDR3 reads CASNQDGKGYNEQFF. The CDR3, as DNA: TGTGCCAGCAACCAAGACGGAAAGGGGTACAATGAGCAGTTCTTC.

Regarding this clonotype: As the CDR3 is not closed by the conserved phenylalanine or tryptophan, this likely results from a read error. The chain uses TRBV5-4 and TRBJ2-5; the D gene is possibly TRBD2 (5 bases). The CDR3 extends over 14 amino acids. V was pared by 5 bases and J by 0 bases, with 11 bases between. Germline CDR1 and CDR2: SGHNT and YYREEE (reference sequence). The CDR3 reads CASRVGLYQETQYI. CDR3 coding DNA: TGTGCCAGCAGGGTTGGACTGTACCAAGAGACCCAGTACATC.

As regards this clonotype: An end of the junction differs from the germline gene, which may be a read error. The rearrangement links TRBV4-3 to TRBJ1-2, with a possible D match to TRBD1 (5 bases). CDR1 is LGHNA and CDR2 is YSLEER in the germline V gene. CDR3 size: 15 residues. The CDR3 here is CASSWGRETNYGYTF. The CDR3 DNA reads as TGTGCCAGCAGCTGGGGACGGGAGACTAACTATGGCTACACCTTC.

Regarding this clonotype: One end of the junction varies from germline; a read error may be responsible. The chain has TRBV6-1 and TRBJ2-7, with unresolved D. The germline CDR1 and CDR2 sequences are MNHNS and SASEGT. This CDR3 has 14 amino acids. This chain's CDR3 is CTSSELDVTYEQYF. The CDR3, as DNA: TGTACCAGCAGTGAACTGGACGTGACCTACGAGCAATACTTC.

This clonotype was counted only a few times. Given a much more abundant clone one base away, this may be a read error. The rearrangement joins TRBV6-5 to TRBJ2-5; 9 nucleotides agree with TRBD2. Germline V gives CDR1 MNHEY, CDR2 SVGAGI. This CDR3 is built from 13 residues. CDR3: CVVLAGDGETQYF. The CDR3 DNA is TGTGTCGTTTTAGCGGGAGATGGGGAGACCCAGTACTTC.

The DNA of the CDR3 is TGCGATGCTAGTCTCCTAGCGGGAGATACGCAGTATTTT. Translation: CDASLLAGDTQYF. This chain uses TRBV20-1 with TRBJ2-3, with TRBD2 identical over 8 bases. The CDR3 is made up of 13 amino acids. CDR1 is DFQATT and CDR2 is SNEGSKA in the germline V gene (reference sequence).

For this clonotype: The junction shows a germline mismatch at one end, possibly a read error. The J gene is TRBJ2-1, the V gene TRBV4-3; TRBD2 aligns across 9 bases. The CDR3 contains 17 residues. CDR1 and CDR2 from the germline V gene are LGHNA and YSLEER. CDR3 protein: CASSQNRAGGNYNGQFF. The CDR3 region has the DNA TGCGCCAGCAGCCAAAATAGGGCGGGAGGGAACTACAATGGGCAGTTCTTC.